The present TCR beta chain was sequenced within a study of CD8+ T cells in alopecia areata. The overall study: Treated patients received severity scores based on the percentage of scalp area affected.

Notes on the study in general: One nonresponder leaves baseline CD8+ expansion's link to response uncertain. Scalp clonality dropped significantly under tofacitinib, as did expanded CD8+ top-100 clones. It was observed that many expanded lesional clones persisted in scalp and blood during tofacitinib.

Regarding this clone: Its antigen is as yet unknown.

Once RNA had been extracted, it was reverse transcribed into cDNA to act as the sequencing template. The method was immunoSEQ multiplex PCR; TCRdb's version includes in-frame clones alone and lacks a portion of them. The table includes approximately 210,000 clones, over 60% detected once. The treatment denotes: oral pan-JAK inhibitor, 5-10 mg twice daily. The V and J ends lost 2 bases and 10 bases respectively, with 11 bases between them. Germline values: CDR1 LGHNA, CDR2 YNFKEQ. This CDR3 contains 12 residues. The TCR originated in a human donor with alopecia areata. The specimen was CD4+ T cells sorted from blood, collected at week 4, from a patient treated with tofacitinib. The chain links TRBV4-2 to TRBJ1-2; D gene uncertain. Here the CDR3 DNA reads TGTGCCAGCAGCCAATCGGAACACCTCTACACCTTC. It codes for CASSQSEHLYTF.